The 31 T cell receptor beta chains below come from one sample, sequenced in a study of blood T cell repertoires in COVID-19. Method: immunoSEQ multiplex PCR; TCRdb's copy keeps in-frame clones and lacks some. The profile shows under 250,000 clones, around nine tenths of them singletons. Sequencing was done on a sample of peripheral blood. The source of these receptors is a woman aged 55-69 years who had recovered from COVID-19.

This chain uses TRBV4-3 with TRBJ2-2; D is uncertain. V lost 0 bases and J 3 bases, leaving 8 bases between the germline ends. The length of the CDR3 is 15 residues. Germline assignment: CDR1 LGHNA and CDR2 YSLEER. The CDR3 nucleotides are TGCGCCAGCAGCCAAGAGAGGTCGCACACCGGGGAGCTGTTTTTT. It translates to CASSQERSHTGELFF.

The chain uses TRBV7-3 and TRBJ2-2; 9 nucleotides agree with TRBD1. V dropped 5 bases and J dropped 8; count of bases not matched to a gene: 18. There are 18 residues in the CDR3. Germline V gene data show CDR1 as SGHTA and CDR2 as FQGTGA. CDR3: CASSPNPPGQGTKGELFF. The DNA for the CDR3 is TGTGCCAGCAGCCCCAACCCTCCAGGACAGGGGACTAAAGGGGAGCTGTTTTTT. Complete variable domain (other parts from reference TRBV7-3 and TRBJ2-2): GAGVSQTPSNKVTEKGKYVELRCDPISGHTALYWYRQSLGQGPEFLIYFQGTGAADDSGLPNDRFFAVRPEGSVSTLKIQRTERGDSAVYLCASSPNPPGQGTKGELFFGEGSRLTVL.

CDR3 nucleotides: TGTGCCAGCAGCGCGGGACAGAGATATGGCTACACCTTC. Its translation is CASSAGQRYGYTF. The genes are TRBV9 and TRBJ1-2, with 7 bases lining up with TRBD1. CDR3 length: 13 residues. Germline trimming cut 3 bases from V and 5 bases from J; bases unmatched to any gene: 4. The germline V gene encodes CDR1 SGDLS and CDR2 YYNGEE.

The chain is built from TRBV25-1 and TRBJ1-2, with 7 bases matching TRBD1. In germline, CDR1 is MGHDK, CDR2 SYGVNS. V lost 5 bases to trimming and J lost 6 bases; unmatched junction nucleotides: 9. CDR3 length equals 14 residues. In DNA, the CDR3 is TGTGCCAGCAGTCAATTACGGACAGGAGATGGCTACACCTTC. It encodes CASSQLRTGDGYTF.

The V and J genes are TRBV19 and TRBJ1-1; tentative D call: TRBD1 (5 bases). V lost 7 bases, J lost 3 bases, and 12 bases lay in between. In germline, CDR1 is LNHDA, CDR2 SQIVND (reference sequence). The CDR3 is made up of 13 amino acids. This CDR3 reads CASKDTMDTEAFF. CDR3 bases: TGTGCCAGTAAGGACACCATGGACACTGAAGCTTTCTTT.

This chain joins TRBV9 and TRBJ2-3; TRBD1 is a possible D gene (5 bases). This CDR3 is built from 15 residues. Looked up from germline, CDR1 is SGDLS and CDR2 is YYNGEE. V gave up 3 bases and J gave up 5 bases, with 16 bases separating them. CDR3 bases: TGTGCCAGCAGCGAGAGGTCCAGGGAAGTAGATACGCAGTATTTT. This gives the protein CASSERSREVDTQYF.

The chain is built from TRBV7-9 and TRBJ2-7; D not certain. The V gene lost 3 bases and the J gene lost 5 bases, with 14 bases spanning the gap. The CDR3 loop spans 14 amino acids. The germline V gene has CDR1 SEHNR and CDR2 FQNEAQ (reference sequence). The chain's CDR3 is CASSFSQIANEQYF. CDR3 DNA: TGTGCCAGCAGCTTTTCACAAATCGCCAACGAGCAGTACTTC. The variable domain in full, completed from reference TRBV7-9 and TRBJ2-7, reads DTGVSQNPRHKITKRGQNVTFRCDPISEHNRLYWYRQTLGQGPEFLTYFQNEAQLEKSRLLSDRFSAERPKGSFSTLEIQRTEQGDSAMYLCASSFSQIANEQYFGPGTRLTVT.

This sequence joins TRBV7-2 and TRBJ2-3, with a tentative D call TRBD2 (5 bases). Trimming cost V 5 bases and J 8 bases, with 11 bases left between them. The length of the CDR3 is 12 residues. Germline assignment: CDR1 SGHTA and CDR2 FQGNSA. The CDR3 DNA reads TGTGCCAGCAGCGAGGGTTTCGGTACGCAGTATTTT. It is translated as CASSEGFGTQYF.

The chain recombines TRBV7-3 with TRBJ2-1; 11 positions agree with TRBD2. Germline CDR1 SGHTA, CDR2 FQGTGA. Losses at the gene ends were 2 bases for V and 7 bases for J; bases not matched to a gene: 7. CDR3 length equals 16 residues. CDR3 loop: CASSLYSGTSGNEQFF. CDR3 coding DNA: TGTGCCAGCAGCTTATATTCCGGGACTAGCGGTAATGAGCAGTTCTTC.

This clone appeared a few times. The chain links TRBV6-5 to TRBJ1-3, with D possibly being TRBD1 (6 bases). The ends were cut back, 7 bases at V and 4 bases at J, with 11 bases in the middle. CDR1 is MNHEY and CDR2 is SVGAGI in the germline V gene. There are 13 residues in the CDR3. The CDR3 coding sequence is TGTGCCAGCACCTGGGACAACGGAAACACCATATATTTT. The encoded protein is CASTWDNGNTIYF.

This chain links TRBV5-1 with TRBJ2-1, with 7 bases identical to TRBD1. With V trimmed by 7 bases and J by 6 bases, 7 bases remained unmatched. The CDR3 runs 13 residues. Germline V gene data show CDR1 as SGHRS and CDR2 as YFSETQ. CDR3 nucleotide sequence: TGCGCCAGCCTTAAGACAGGGTCCAATGAGCAGTTCTTC. This encodes CASLKTGSNEQFF.

This clone was recorded only once. This chain links TRBV5-1 with TRBJ1-5; 10 bases match TRBD1. CDR1 is SGHRS, CDR2 YFSETQ, per germline. The V and J ends lost 4 bases and 4 bases, in that order; junction bases with no gene match: 8. CDR3 size: 16 residues. CDR3 region: CASSPGDRGPNQPQHF. DNA of the CDR3: TGCGCCAGCAGCCCAGGGGACAGGGGCCCAAATCAGCCCCAGCATTTT.

This chain joins TRBV28 and TRBJ1-4, with D perhaps TRBD1 (5 bases). There are 12 residues in the CDR3. CDR1 and CDR2 from the germline V gene are MDHEN and SYDVKM. Trimming stripped 6 bases from V and 3 bases from J, with 5 bases between. The CDR3 DNA follows: TGTGCCAGCAGGACAGCTAATGAAAAACTGTTTTTT. This translates into CASRTANEKLFF.

The gene calls are TRBV7-9 and TRBJ2-2; D call uncertain. The CDR3 extends over 14 amino acids. Germline CDR1 and CDR2: SEHNR and FQNEAQ (reference sequence). Trimming took off 5 bases at V and 0 bases at J, with 7 bases between the two ends. CDR3 coding DNA: TGTGCCAGCAGCGACCTAGCGAACACCGGGGAGCTGTTTTTT. Amino acid sequence: CASSDLANTGELFF.

The gene calls are TRBV5-5 and TRBJ2-1, with 7 bases fitting TRBD1. V dropped 3 bases and J dropped 9; count of bases not matched to a gene: 9. The CDR3 spans 14 residues. Germline CDR1 reads SGHKS; CDR2 reads YYEKEE (reference sequence). The CDR3 DNA reads TGTGCCAGCAGCTCGGACGGACCAGGGGGTGAGCAGTTCTTC. The encoded protein is CASSSDGPGGEQFF.

The CDR3 nucleotides are TGTGCCAGCAGCTTGGGTGGAGCGGGGGTAAGCACAGATACGCAGTATTTT. Translated: CASSLGGAGVSTDTQYF. V and J are TRBV5-4 and TRBJ2-3; 8 bases fit TRBD2. Germline-derived CDR1 and CDR2 are SGHNT and YYREEE (reference sequence). The ends lost 0 bases at V and 0 bases at J; junction bases unmatched: 6. The CDR3 covers 17 residues.

The chain carries TRBV19 and TRBJ2-5; TRBD1 matches 7 bases. The CDR3 is 13 residues long. With 7 bases clipped from V and 5 bases from J, the junction kept 7 bases outside the gene matches. In germline, CDR1 is LNHDA, CDR2 SQIVND (reference sequence). CDR3 loop: CASKHRGGETQYF. CDR3 coding DNA: TGTGCCAGTAAGCACAGGGGTGGGGAGACCCAGTACTTC.

The gene calls are TRBV9 and TRBJ2-3, with 9 bases fitting TRBD2. Germline CDR1 SGDLS, CDR2 YYNGEE. V was pared by 3 bases and J by 6 bases, with 8 bases of the junction left unmatched. The length of the CDR3 is 15 residues. The chain's CDR3 is CASSAMSTSGDTQYF. The CDR3 region has the DNA TGTGCCAGCAGCGCAATGTCTACTAGCGGGGATACGCAGTATTTT. Based on the CDR3 plus reference TRBV9 and TRBJ2-3, the full variable domain is DSGVTQTPKHLITATGQRVTLRCSPRSGDLSVYWYQQSLDQGLQFLIQYYNGEERAKGNILERFSAQQFPDLHSELNLSSLELGDSALYFCASSAMSTSGDTQYFGPGTRLTVL.

The V gene is TRBV7-9, the J gene TRBJ2-3, with 11 bases lining up with TRBD2. Germline assignment: CDR1 SEHNR and CDR2 FQNEAQ (reference sequence). This CDR3 spans 16 amino acids. V was pared by 5 bases and J by 0 bases, with 4 bases of the junction left unmatched. CDR3 nucleotide sequence: TGTGCCAGCAGCGGACGACTAGCGGGGAGCACAGATACGCAGTATTTT. Translated, it gives CASSGRLAGSTDTQYF.

The chain joins TRBV10-3 to TRBJ2-7; 7 bases are shared with TRBD1. CDR1 is ENHRY, CDR2 SYGVKD, per germline. The trim removed 4 bases at V and 3 bases at J, leaving 9 bases unmatched. The CDR3 loop spans 15 amino acids. CDR3 residues: CAISGLQGNHYEQYF. DNA of the CDR3: TGTGCCATCAGTGGCTTACAGGGGAATCACTACGAGCAGTACTTC.

The CDR3 sequence is CASSQDQGVGYEQYF. CDR3 DNA: TGCGCCAGCAGCCAAGATCAGGGGGTTGGCTACGAGCAGTACTTC. The chain uses TRBV4-3 and TRBJ2-7; 7 bases match TRBD1. This CDR3 region has 15 residues. V was clipped by 0 bases and J by 3 bases; unmatched bases: 5. CDR1 LGHNA and CDR2 YSLEER come from the germline V gene.

The chain recombines TRBV7-9 with TRBJ2-3, with TRBD2 matching 7 bases. V dropped 1 base and J dropped 1; count of bases not matched to a gene: 5. This CDR3 contains 16 residues. Germline-derived CDR1 and CDR2 are SEHNR and FQNEAQ (reference sequence). In DNA form, the CDR3 reads TGTGCCAGCAGCTTAGAGGATAGCGGGCGCACAGATACGCAGTATTTT. Translated, it gives CASSLEDSGRTDTQYF. Full variable domain (rest looked up from reference TRBV7-9 and TRBJ2-3): DTGVSQNPRHKITKRGQNVTFRCDPISEHNRLYWYRQTLGQGPEFLTYFQNEAQLEKSRLLSDRFSAERPKGSFSTLEIQRTEQGDSAMYLCASSLEDSGRTDTQYFGPGTRLTVL.

This chain connects TRBV5-8 to TRBJ1-6, with D maybe TRBD1 (5 bases). Germline CDR1 SGHTS, CDR2 YDEGEE. CDR3 size: 13 residues. V shed 1 base and J shed 9 bases, with 8 bases lying between them. This chain's CDR3 is CASSLRGGSPLHF. CDR3 nucleotides: TGTGCCAGCAGCTTGAGGGGAGGTTCACCCCTCCACTTT.

The CDR3 coding sequence is TGTGCCAGCAGTTTATTCGCGATCGTCCAGGGAAGTATAGACCAGCCCCAGCATTTT. It codes for CASSLFAIVQGSIDQPQHF. V gene TRBV27 combines with J gene TRBJ1-5, with D perhaps TRBD1 (5 bases). This CDR3 has 19 amino acids. V was trimmed by 1 base and J by 7 bases, leaving 26 bases between them. Germline V gene data show CDR1 as MNHEY and CDR2 as SMNVEV (reference sequence).

The gene calls are TRBV15 and TRBJ1-4, with unresolved D. Germline CDR1 reads LNHNV; CDR2 reads YYDKDF (reference sequence). The CDR3 is 14 residues long. Trimming removed 2 bases at V and 4 bases at J, with 8 bases between. CDR3 bases: TGTGCCACCAGCAGACAGGCACTTAATGAAAAACTGTTTTTT. Its protein product is CATSRQALNEKLFF.

This chain links TRBV9 with TRBJ1-3, with 7 positions matching TRBD1. The V gene end was trimmed by 3 bases and the J gene end by 3 bases; junction bases not matched to a gene: 12. Germline CDR1 is SGDLS and CDR2 is YYNGEE. This CDR3 has 17 amino acids. DNA of the CDR3: TGTGCCAGCAGCGACCGGACAGGCCGCGGCGGTGGAAACACCATATATTTT. It codes for CASSDRTGRGGGNTIYF. The variable domain in full, with the rest retrieved from reference TRBV9 and TRBJ1-3, is DSGVTQTPKHLITATGQRVTLRCSPRSGDLSVYWYQQSLDQGLQFLIQYYNGEERAKGNILERFSAQQFPDLHSELNLSSLELGDSALYFCASSDRTGRGGGNTIYFGEGSWLTVV.

A single count supports this clone. This chain links TRBV27 with TRBJ2-1, with TRBD2 matching over 11 bases. Trimming took 6 bases from V and 8 from J; bases not matched to a gene: 15. Germline values: CDR1 MNHEY, CDR2 SMNVEV (reference sequence). This CDR3 contains 17 residues. This CDR3 is CASSPFALAGGRDEQFF. The CDR3 DNA reads as TGTGCCAGCAGCCCCTTTGCGCTAGCGGGGGGCAGGGATGAGCAGTTCTTC.

This chain's CDR3 is CATSRDLADSYEQYF. The DNA of the CDR3 is TGTGCCACCAGCAGAGATCTCGCGGATTCCTACGAGCAGTACTTC. The genes are TRBV15 and TRBJ2-7; D remains unclear. CDR1 is LNHNV, CDR2 YYDKDF, per germline (reference sequence). V dropped 0 bases and J dropped 1 base, with 10 bases sitting between them. The CDR3 spans 15 residues.

The chain employs TRBV19 and TRBJ1-5; D not resolved. V lost 1 base, J lost 7 bases, and 14 bases lay in between. This CDR3 has 15 amino acids. Germline values: CDR1 LNHDA, CDR2 SQIVND (reference sequence). The CDR3 coding sequence is TGTGCCAGTAGTATAGCGGCAGGAATAAAGCAGCCCCAGCATTTT. It translates to CASSIAAGIKQPQHF.

CDR3 sequence reads: CARTGYAKETQYF. The CDR3 nucleotides read TGTGCCAGGACAGGGTACGCAAAGGAGACCCAGTACTTC. V is TRBV9 and J is TRBJ2-5, with 7 bases aligning to TRBD1. V dropped 8 bases and J dropped 5; count of bases not matched to a gene: 9. Germline V gene lookup returns CDR1 SGDLS and CDR2 YYNGEE. This CDR3 contains 13 residues.

This sequence joins TRBV7-9 and TRBJ1-2; D unresolved. V lost 1 base and J 7 bases, leaving 7 bases between the germline ends. Germline CDR1 is SEHNR and CDR2 is FQNEAQ (reference sequence). The CDR3 has 12 residues. Written as DNA, the CDR3 is TGTGCCAGCAGCTTAGTGAGGTCTGGCTACACCTTC. It codes for CASSLVRSGYTF.